Listed here are 8 T cell receptor beta chains from one sample, sequenced in a study of cytomegalovirus exposure and HLA in healthy donors. The PCR had 60 Vbeta and 13 Jbeta primers. Generated by immunoSEQ multiplex PCR, the TCRdb table keeps only in-frame clones and is missing some. The sample includes tens of thousands of clones, over 50% of them seen just once. The specimen was PBMCs. Receptors originate from a man aged 35-49 years in good health and CMV-seropositive.

The chain is built from TRBV27 and TRBJ1-1; maybe TRBD1 (6 bases). The germline gives CDR1 MNHEY, CDR2 SMNVEV (reference sequence). This CDR3 contains 14 residues. Between the trimmed V and J ends, which lost 6 bases and 6 bases, there was a span of 17 bases. The CDR3 DNA reads TGTGCCAGCAGCCTAGACAGGTTTGGGGCTGAAGCTTTCTTT. It codes for CASSLDRFGAEAFF.

The chain has TRBV4-1 and TRBJ1-5, with a tentative D call TRBD1 (6 bases). V was cut by 0 bases and J by 7 bases, with 16 bases left in between. Germline V gives CDR1 MGHRA, CDR2 YSYEKL. This CDR3 is built from 16 residues. The CDR3: CASSQDATGLGQPQHF. CDR3 DNA: TGCGCCAGCAGCCAAGACGCAACAGGGTTGGGGCAGCCCCAGCATTTT.

This clone showed up just a few times. This chain links TRBV2 with TRBJ1-1; 7 bases align to TRBD1. Trimming at V came to 4 bases and at J to 7 bases, leaving 15 bases not matched to a gene. The CDR3 covers 16 residues. From germline, CDR1 is SNHLY and CDR2 FYNNEI. CDR3 residues: CASSGIQGLGEDEAFF. CDR3 in DNA: TGTGCCAGCAGTGGGATACAGGGGTTGGGAGAAGATGAAGCTTTCTTT. Supplemented by reference TRBV2 and TRBJ1-1, the full variable domain reads EPEVTQTPSHQVTQMGQEVILRCVPISNHLYFYWYRQILGQKVEFLVSFYNNEISEKSEIFDDQFSVERPDGSNFTLKIRSTKLEDSAMYFCASSGIQGLGEDEAFFGQGTRLTVV.

This clone appeared a few times. This sequence joins TRBV19 and TRBJ2-6, with a weak D call TRBD1 (5 bases). Germline lookup yields CDR1 LNHDA and CDR2 SQIVND (reference sequence). This CDR3 is 15 amino acids long. Trimming removed 4 bases from V and 2 bases from J, with 9 bases in between. The CDR3 nucleotides read TGTGCCAGTAGTAGCACAGGAACTGGGGCCAACGTCCTGACTTTC. This codes for CASSSTGTGANVLTF. The variable domain in full, completed from reference TRBV19 and TRBJ2-6, reads DGGITQSPKYLFRKEGQNVTLSCEQNLNHDAMYWYRQDPGQGLRLIYYSQIVNDFQKGDIAEGYSVSREKKESFPLTVTSAQKNPTAFYLCASSSTGTGANVLTFGAGSRLTVL.

The chain carries TRBV30 and TRBJ1-5, with D tentatively TRBD1 (5 bases). The CDR3 spans 13 residues. Trimming stripped 5 bases from V and 4 bases from J, with 12 bases between. The V gene's germline CDR1 is GTSNPN and CDR2 SVGIG (reference sequence). CDR3 amino acids: CAWATASNQPQHF. In DNA, the CDR3 is TGTGCCTGGGCGACAGCATCAAATCAGCCCCAGCATTTT. The full variable domain, rest sourced from reference TRBV30 and TRBJ1-5, is SQTIHQWPATLVQPVGSPLSLECTVEGTSNPNLYWYRQAAGRGLQLLFYSVGIGQISSEVPQNLSASRPQDRQFILSSKKLLLSDSGFYLCAWATASNQPQHFGDGTRLSIL.

This clone was seen a few times. The gene calls are TRBV14 and TRBJ1-1; TRBD1 might be the D (6 bases). V gave up 8 bases and J gave up 3 bases, with 13 bases separating them. CDR3 length: 13 amino acids. The germline V gene has CDR1 SGHDN and CDR2 FVKESK. CDR3 protein: CASSRQGYTEAFF. The CDR3, as DNA: TGTGCCAGCTCACGGCAGGGGTACACTGAAGCTTTCTTT.

This clone has more than one count but fewer than ten. This chain uses TRBV19 with TRBJ2-7; TRBD1 matches 7 bases. The CDR3 is 15 amino acids. CDR1 and CDR2 (germline): LNHDA, SQIVND (reference sequence). J gave up 3 bases and V 3 bases, and 8 bases lay outside the gene matches. The DNA for the CDR3 is TGTGCCAGTAGTATCAAAGGGGGCAAGAACTACGAGCAGTACTTC. Its protein product is CASSIKGGKNYEQYF. The full variable domain, its missing parts supplied by reference TRBV19 and TRBJ2-7, is DGGITQSPKYLFRKEGQNVTLSCEQNLNHDAMYWYRQDPGQGLRLIYYSQIVNDFQKGDIAEGYSVSREKKESFPLTVTSAQKNPTAFYLCASSIKGGKNYEQYFGPGTRLTVT.

The chain combines TRBV6-5 with TRBJ2-5; weak D call: TRBD2 (5 bases). The germline V gene has CDR1 MNHEY and CDR2 SVGAGI. Trimming pared 0 bases from V and 4 bases from J, leaving 12 bases between. The CDR3 has 15 amino acids. DNA of the CDR3: TGTGCCAGCAGTTACTCGAGAGGGCGCCGAGAGACCCAGTACTTC. Its protein product is CASSYSRGRRETQYF.